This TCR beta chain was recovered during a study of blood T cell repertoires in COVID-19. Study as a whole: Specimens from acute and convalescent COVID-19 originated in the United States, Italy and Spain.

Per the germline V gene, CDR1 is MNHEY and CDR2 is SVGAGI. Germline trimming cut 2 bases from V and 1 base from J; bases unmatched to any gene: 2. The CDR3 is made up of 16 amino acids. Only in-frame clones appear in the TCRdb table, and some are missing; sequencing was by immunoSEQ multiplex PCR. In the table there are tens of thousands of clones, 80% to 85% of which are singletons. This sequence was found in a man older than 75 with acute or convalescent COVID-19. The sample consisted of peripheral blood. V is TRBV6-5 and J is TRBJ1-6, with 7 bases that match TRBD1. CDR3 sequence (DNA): TGTGCCAGCAGTTACAGGGGGCGGTCCTATAATTCACCCCTCCACTTT. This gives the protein CASSYRGRSYNSPLHF.